The clone carrying this T cell receptor (beta chain) came up a few times. Antigen: not known. A multiplex PCR was run with 60 Vbeta primers and 13 Jbeta primers. The method was immunoSEQ multiplex PCR; TCRdb's version includes in-frame clones alone and lacks a portion of them. Of approximately 100,000 clones in the sample, 65% to 80% were seen once. Per the germline V gene, CDR1 is SGHTA and CDR2 is FQGNSA. Trimming stripped 0 bases from V and 4 bases from J, with 5 bases between. The CDR3 extends over 13 amino acids. The data belong to a study of cytomegalovirus exposure and HLA in healthy donors. Study details: As released early, the data held 65 million to 90 million unique TCRs from HLA-typed donors.

Notes on the study in general: A later analysis revealed that TCR association rates differed between HLA loci, peaking at DRB1 and bottoming out at HLA-C. Being productive about 90% or about 30% of the time was typical of most TCR beta V segments in an earlier analysis.

The clonotype comes from a woman aged 45-60 years in good health and CMV-seropositive. V gene TRBV7-2 combines with J gene TRBJ2-3, with D possibly TRBD1 on 5 matching bases. The specimen was PBMCs. In DNA form, the CDR3 reads TGTGCCAGCAGCTTAGCGGGGCCAGATACGCAGTATTTT. Its translation is CASSLAGPDTQYF.